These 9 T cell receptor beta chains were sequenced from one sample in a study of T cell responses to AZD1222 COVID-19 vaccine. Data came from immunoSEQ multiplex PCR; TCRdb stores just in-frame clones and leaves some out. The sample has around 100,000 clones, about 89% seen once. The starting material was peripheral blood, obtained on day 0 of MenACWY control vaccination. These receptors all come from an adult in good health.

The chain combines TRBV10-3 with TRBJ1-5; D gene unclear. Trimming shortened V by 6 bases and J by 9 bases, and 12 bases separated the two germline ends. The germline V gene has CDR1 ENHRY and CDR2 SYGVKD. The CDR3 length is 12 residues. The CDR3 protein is CAISADPGPQHF. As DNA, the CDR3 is TGTGCCATCAGCGCCGACCCGGGGCCCCAGCATTTT.

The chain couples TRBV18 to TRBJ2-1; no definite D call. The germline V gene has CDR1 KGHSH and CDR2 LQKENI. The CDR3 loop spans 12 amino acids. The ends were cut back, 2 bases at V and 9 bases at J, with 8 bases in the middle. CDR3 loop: CASSPDRTEQFF. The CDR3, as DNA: TGTGCCAGCTCACCAGACCGTACTGAGCAGTTCTTC.

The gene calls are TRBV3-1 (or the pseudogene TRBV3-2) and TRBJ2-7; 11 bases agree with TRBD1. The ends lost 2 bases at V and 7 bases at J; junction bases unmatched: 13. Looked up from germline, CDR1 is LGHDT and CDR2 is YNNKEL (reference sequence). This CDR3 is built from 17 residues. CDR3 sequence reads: CASSQMVAGTGGLEQYF. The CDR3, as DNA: TGTGCCAGCAGCCAAATGGTGGCCGGGACAGGGGGGCTGGAGCAGTACTTC.

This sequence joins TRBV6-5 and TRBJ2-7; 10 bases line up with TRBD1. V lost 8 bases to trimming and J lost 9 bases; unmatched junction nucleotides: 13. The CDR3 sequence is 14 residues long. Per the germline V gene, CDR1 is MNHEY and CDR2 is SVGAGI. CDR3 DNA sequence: TGTGCCAGCGTGCCGGGACAGGGGTTTCGTGGGCAGTACTTC. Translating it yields CASVPGQGFRGQYF.

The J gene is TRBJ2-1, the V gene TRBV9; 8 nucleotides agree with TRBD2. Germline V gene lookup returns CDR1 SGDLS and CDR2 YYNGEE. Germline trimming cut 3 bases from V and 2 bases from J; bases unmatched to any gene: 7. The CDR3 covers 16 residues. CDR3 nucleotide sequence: TGTGCCAGCAGCGCCCCGCCTAGCGGGCCCTACAATGAGCAGTTCTTC. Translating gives CASSAPPSGPYNEQFF.

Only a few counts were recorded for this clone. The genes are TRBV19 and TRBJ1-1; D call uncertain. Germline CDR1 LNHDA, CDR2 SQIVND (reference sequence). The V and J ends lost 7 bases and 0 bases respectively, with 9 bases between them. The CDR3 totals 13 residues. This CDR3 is CASITALNTEAFF. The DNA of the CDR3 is TGTGCCAGTATTACAGCCTTGAACACTGAAGCTTTCTTT.

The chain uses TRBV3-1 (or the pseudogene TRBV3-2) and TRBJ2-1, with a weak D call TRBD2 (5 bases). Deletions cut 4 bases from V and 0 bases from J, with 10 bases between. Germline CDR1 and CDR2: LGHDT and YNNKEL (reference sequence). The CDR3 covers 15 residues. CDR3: CASSRRRSSYNEQFF. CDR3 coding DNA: TGTGCCAGCAGCCGGAGGCGGAGCTCCTACAATGAGCAGTTCTTC.

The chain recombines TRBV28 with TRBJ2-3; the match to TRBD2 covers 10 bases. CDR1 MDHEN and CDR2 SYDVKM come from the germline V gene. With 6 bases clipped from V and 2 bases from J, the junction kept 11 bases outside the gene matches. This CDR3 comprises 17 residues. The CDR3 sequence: CASSPPASGGPTDTQYF. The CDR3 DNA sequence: TGTGCCAGCAGCCCCCCTGCTAGCGGGGGACCCACAGATACGCAGTATTTT.

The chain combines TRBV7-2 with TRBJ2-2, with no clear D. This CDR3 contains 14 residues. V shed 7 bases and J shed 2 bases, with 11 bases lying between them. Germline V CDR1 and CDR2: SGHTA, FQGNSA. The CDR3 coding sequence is TGTGCCAGCACCGCGGACCTTAACACCGGGGAGCTGTTTTTT. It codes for CASTADLNTGELFF.